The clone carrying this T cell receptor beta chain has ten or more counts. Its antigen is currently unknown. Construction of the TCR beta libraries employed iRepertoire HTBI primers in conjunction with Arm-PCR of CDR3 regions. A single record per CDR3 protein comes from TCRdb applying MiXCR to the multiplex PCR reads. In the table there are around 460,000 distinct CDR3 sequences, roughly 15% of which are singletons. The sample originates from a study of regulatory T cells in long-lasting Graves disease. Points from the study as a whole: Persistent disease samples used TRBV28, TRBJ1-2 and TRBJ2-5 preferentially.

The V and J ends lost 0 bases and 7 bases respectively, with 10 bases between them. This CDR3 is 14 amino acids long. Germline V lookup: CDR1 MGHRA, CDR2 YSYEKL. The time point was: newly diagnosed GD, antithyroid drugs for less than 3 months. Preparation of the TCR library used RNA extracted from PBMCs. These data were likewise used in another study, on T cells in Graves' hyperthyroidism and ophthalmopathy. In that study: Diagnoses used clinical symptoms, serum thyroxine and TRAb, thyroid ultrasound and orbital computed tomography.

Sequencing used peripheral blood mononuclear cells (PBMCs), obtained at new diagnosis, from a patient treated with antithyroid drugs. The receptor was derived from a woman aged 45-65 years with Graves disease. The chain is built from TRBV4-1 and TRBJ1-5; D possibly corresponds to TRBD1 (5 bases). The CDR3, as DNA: TGCGCCAGCAGCCAAGATCCAGGGCAACAGCCCCAGCATTTT. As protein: CASSQDPGQQPQHF.